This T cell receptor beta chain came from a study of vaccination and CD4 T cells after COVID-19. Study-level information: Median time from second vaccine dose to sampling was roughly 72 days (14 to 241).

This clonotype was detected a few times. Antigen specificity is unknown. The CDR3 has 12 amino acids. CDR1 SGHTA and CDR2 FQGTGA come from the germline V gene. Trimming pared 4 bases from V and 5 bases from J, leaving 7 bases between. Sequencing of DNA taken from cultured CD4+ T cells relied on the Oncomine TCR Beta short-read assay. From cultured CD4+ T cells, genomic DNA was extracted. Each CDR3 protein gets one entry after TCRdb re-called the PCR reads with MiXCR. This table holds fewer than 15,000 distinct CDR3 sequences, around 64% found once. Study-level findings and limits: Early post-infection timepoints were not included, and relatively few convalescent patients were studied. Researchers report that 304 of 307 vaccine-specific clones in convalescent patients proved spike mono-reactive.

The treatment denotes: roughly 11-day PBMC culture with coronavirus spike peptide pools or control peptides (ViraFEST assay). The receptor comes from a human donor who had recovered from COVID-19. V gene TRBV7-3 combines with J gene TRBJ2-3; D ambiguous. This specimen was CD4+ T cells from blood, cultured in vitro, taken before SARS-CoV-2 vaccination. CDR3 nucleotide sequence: TGTGCCAGCAGCTCCTCCAGAGATACGCAGTATTTT. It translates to CASSSSRDTQYF. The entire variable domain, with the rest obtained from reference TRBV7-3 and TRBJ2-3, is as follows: GAGVSQTPSNKVTEKGKYVELRCDPISGHTALYWYRQSLGQGPEFLIYFQGTGAADDSGLPNDRFFAVRPEGSVSTLKIQRTERGDSAVYLCASSSSRDTQYFGPGTRLTVL.